The T cell receptor (beta chain) described here comes from a study of regulatory T cells in long-lasting Graves disease. Notes on the study in general: Study of thyroid tissue was not done, with only peripheral blood studied.

Combining iRepertoire HTBI primers with Arm-PCR of CDR3 regions, the authors built TCR beta libraries. TCRdb re-derived calls from the multiplex PCR reads in MiXCR, one entry per CDR3 protein. In the table there are 350,000 to 450,000 distinct CDR3 sequences, 12% of which are singletons. The CDR3 totals 17 residues. V was cut by 6 bases and J by 4 bases, with 24 bases left in between. Time point in this sample: newly diagnosed GD, antithyroid drugs for less than 3 months. Following extraction of RNA from PBMCs, that RNA was used to make the TCR library. Graves' disease diagnoses used American Thyroid Association guidelines. This clonotype showed up many times. Its specificity is not known. The sample was also reused in another study, on T cells in Graves' hyperthyroidism and ophthalmopathy. That paper adds: Disease duration under 2 months; hyperthyroidism patients were aged 18 to 65.

This TCR was recovered from a woman under 30 with Graves disease. V usage is TRBV12-3 or TRBV12-4 and J usage is TRBJ1-2; tentative D call: TRBD1 (5 bases). The sample in question was peripheral blood mononuclear cells (PBMCs), obtained at new diagnosis, from a patient treated with antithyroid drugs. CDR3: CASSSNRGDVGGYGYTF. CDR3 nucleotides: TGTGCCAGCAGCTCCAACCGGGGGGACGTCGGCGGCTATGGCTACACCTTC.